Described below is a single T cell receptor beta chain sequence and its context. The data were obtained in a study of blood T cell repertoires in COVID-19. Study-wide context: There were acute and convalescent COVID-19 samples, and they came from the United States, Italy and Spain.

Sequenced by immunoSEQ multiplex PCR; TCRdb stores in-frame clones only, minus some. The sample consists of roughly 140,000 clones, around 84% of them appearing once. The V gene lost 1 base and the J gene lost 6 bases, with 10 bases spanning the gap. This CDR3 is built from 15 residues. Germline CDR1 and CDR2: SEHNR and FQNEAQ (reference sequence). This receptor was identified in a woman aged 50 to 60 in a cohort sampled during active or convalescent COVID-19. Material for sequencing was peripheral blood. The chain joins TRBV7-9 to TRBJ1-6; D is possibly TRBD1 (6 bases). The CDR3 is CASSLGQESNSPLHF. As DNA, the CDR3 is TGTGCCAGCAGCTTAGGACAGGAGAGTAATTCACCCCTCCACTTT.